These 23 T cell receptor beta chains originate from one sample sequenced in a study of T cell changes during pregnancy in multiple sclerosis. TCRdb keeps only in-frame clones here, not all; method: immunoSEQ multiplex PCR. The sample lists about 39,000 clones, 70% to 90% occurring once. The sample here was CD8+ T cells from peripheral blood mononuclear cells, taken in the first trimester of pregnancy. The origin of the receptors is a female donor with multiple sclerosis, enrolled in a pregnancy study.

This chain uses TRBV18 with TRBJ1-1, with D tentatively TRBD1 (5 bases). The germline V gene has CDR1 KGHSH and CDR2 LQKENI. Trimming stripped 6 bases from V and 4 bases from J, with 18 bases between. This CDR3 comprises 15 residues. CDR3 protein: CASSSPRGGATEAFF. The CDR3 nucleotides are TGTGCCAGCTCGTCACCCCGGGGGGGTGCCACTGAAGCTTTCTTT.

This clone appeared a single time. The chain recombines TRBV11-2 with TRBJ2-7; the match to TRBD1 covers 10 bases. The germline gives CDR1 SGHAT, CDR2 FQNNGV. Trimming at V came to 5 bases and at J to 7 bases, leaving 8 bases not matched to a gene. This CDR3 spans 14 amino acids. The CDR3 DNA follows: TGTGCCAGCAGCATGCCGGGACAGGGGCTTGAGCAGTACTTC. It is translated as CASSMPGQGLEQYF.

CDR3 protein: CASSVGGALGYGYTF. In DNA form, the CDR3 reads TGTGCCAGCAGCGTTGGAGGGGCTCTGGGCTATGGCTACACCTTC. The chain employs TRBV9 and TRBJ1-2; D may be TRBD1 (5 bases). The CDR3 runs 15 residues. Trimming removed 2 bases at V and 4 bases at J, with 15 bases between. Germline-derived CDR1 and CDR2 are SGDLS and YYNGEE.

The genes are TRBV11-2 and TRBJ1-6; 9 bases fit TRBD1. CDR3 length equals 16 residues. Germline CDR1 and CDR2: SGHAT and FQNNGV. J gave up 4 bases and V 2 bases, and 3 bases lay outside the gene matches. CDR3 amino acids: CASSLWDRAYNSPLHF. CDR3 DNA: TGTGCCAGCAGCTTATGGGACAGGGCGTATAATTCACCCCTCCACTTT.

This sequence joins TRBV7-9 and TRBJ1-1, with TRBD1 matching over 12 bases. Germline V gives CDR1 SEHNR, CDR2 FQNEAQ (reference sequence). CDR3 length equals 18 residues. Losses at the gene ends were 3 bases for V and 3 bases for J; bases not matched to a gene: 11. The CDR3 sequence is CASSFYPGQGAGDTEAFF. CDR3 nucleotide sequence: TGTGCCAGCAGCTTCTATCCGGGACAGGGGGCAGGGGACACTGAAGCTTTCTTT.

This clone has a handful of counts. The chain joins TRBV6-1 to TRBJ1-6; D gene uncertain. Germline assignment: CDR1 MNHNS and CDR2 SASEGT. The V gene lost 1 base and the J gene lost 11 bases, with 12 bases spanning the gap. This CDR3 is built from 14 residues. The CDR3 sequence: CASSEDPVSPPLHF. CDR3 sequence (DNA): TGTGCCAGCAGTGAAGATCCGGTCTCGCCACCCCTCCACTTT.

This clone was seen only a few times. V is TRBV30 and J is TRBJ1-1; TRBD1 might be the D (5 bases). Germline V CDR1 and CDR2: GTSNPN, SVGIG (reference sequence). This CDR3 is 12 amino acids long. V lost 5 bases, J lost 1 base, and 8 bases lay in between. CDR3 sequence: CAWDTGNTEAFF. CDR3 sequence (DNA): TGTGCCTGGGATACAGGGAACACTGAAGCTTTCTTT.

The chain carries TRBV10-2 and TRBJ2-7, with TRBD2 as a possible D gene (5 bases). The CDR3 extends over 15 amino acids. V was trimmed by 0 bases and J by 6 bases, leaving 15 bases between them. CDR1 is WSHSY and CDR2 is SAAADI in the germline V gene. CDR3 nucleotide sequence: TGCGCCAGCAGTGAGTCGGGGATACTAGGACTCGAGCAGTACTTC. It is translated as CASSESGILGLEQYF.

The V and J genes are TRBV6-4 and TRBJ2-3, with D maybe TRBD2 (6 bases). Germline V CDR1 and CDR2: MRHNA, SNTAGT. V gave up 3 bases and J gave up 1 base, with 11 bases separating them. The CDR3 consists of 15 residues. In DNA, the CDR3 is TGTGCCAGCAGTGATGACGGGGGAGGCACAGATACGCAGTATTTT. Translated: CASSDDGGGTDTQYF.

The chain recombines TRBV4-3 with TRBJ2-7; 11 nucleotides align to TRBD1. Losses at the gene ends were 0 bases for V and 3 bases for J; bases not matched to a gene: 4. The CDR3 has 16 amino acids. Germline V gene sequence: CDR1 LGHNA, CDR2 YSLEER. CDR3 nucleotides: TGCGCCAGCAGCCAAGATTGGGGGACAGGGGGCTACGAGCAGTACTTC. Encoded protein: CASSQDWGTGGYEQYF.

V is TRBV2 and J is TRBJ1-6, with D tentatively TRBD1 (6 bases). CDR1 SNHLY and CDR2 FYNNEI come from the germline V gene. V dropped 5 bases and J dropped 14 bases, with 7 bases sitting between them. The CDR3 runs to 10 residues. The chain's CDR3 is CASSKGALHF. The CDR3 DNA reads TGTGCCAGCAGTAAGGGGGCCCTCCACTTT.

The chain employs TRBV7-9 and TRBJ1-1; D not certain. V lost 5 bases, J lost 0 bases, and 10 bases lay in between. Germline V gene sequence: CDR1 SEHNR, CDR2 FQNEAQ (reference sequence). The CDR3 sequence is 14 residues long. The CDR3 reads CASSQDTLNTEAFF. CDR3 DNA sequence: TGTGCCAGCAGCCAAGACACGTTGAACACTGAAGCTTTCTTT.

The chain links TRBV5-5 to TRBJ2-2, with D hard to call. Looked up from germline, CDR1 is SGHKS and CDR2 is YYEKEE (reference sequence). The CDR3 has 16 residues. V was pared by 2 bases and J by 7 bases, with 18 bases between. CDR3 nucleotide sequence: TGTGCCAGCAGCTTTTTTCTAGTAGGATCGGGCGGGGAGCTGTTTTTT. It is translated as CASSFFLVGSGGELFF.

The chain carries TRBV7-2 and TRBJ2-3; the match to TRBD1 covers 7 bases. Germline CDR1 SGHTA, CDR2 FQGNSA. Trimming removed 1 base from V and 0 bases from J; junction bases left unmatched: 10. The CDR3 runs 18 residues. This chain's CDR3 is CASSLVEGTASSTDTQYF. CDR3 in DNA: TGTGCCAGCAGCTTAGTAGAGGGGACAGCTTCTAGCACAGATACGCAGTATTTT.

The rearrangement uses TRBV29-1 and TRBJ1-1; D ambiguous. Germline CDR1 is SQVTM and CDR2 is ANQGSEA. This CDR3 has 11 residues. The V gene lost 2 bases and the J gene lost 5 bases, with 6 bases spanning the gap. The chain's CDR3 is CSVETETEAFF. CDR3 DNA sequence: TGCAGCGTTGAAACAGAGACTGAAGCTTTCTTT.

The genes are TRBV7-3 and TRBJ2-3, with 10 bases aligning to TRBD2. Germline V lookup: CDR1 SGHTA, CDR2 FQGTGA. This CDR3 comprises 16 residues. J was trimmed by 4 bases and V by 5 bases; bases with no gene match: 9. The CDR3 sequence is CASSESTSGASDTQYF. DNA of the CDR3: TGTGCCAGCAGCGAATCTACTAGCGGGGCATCAGATACGCAGTATTTT.

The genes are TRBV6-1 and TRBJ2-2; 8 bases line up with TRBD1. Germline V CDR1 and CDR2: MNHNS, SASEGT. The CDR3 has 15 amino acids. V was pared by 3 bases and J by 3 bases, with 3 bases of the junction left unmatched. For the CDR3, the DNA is TGTGCCAGCAGTGAGCCGGACAGGGACACCGGGGAGCTGTTTTTT. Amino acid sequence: CASSEPDRDTGELFF.

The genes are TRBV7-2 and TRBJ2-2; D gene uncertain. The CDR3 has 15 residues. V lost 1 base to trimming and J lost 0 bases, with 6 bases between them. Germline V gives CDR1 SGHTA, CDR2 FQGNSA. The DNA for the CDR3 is TGTGCCAGCAGCTTAGTTTCTGCGAACACCGGGGAGCTGTTTTTT. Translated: CASSLVSANTGELFF.

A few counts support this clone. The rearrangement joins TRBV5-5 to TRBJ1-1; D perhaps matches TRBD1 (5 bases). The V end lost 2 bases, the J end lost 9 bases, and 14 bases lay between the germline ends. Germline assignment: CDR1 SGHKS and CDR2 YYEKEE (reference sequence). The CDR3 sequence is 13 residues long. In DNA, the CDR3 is TGTGCCAGCAGCTTCGTGGGGGGATCTAAAGCTTTCTTT. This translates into CASSFVGGSKAFF.

The CDR3 spells CASSQQGAPTGELFF. Written as DNA, the CDR3 is TGTGCCAGCAGCCAACAGGGGGCTCCCACCGGGGAGCTGTTTTTT. J is TRBJ2-2 and V is TRBV9; 9 bases are a match to TRBD1. This CDR3 is built from 15 residues. The junction had 5 bases not matched to a gene; V was cut back by 4 bases and J by 4 bases. Germline V gives CDR1 SGDLS, CDR2 YYNGEE.

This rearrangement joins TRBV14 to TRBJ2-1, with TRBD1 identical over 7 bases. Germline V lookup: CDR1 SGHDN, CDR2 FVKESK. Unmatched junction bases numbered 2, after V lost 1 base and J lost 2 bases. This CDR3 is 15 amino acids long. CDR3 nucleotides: TGTGCCAGCAGCCAAGGACAGGGTCCCTACAATGAGCAGTTCTTC. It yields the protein CASSQGQGPYNEQFF.

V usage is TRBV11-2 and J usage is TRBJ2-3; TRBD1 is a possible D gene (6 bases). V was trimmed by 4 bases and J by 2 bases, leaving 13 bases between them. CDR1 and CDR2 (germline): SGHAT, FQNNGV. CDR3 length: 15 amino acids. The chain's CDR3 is CASSSYREDTDTQYF. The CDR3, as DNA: TGTGCCAGCAGCTCTTACAGGGAAGACACAGATACGCAGTATTTT.

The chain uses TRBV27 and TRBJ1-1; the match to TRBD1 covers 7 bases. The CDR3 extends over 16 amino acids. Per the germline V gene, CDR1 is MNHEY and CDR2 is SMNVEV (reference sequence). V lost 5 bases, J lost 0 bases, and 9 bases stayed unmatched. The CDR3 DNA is TGTGCCAGCAGTGAACGGACAGGCTTCATGAACACTGAAGCTTTCTTT. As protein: CASSERTGFMNTEAFF.